This T cell receptor (beta chain) originates from a study of blood T cell repertoires in COVID-19. Study details: Acute-phase and convalescent COVID-19 samples originated in the United States, Italy and Spain.

Trimming shortened V by 6 bases and J by 1 base, and 19 bases separated the two germline ends. From germline, CDR1 is KGHSH and CDR2 LQKENI. This CDR3 has 17 amino acids. Sequencing was performed with immunoSEQ multiplex PCR; in TCRdb, only in-frame clones are kept and a portion is missing. The sample includes a few hundred thousand clones, 70% to 85% of them seen just once. Cohort placement rested on clinical history that participants reported themselves. The rearrangement uses TRBV18 and TRBJ1-5; the D gene is possibly TRBD1 (5 bases). This receptor was taken from a man aged 40-50 years who had recovered from COVID-19. The sample taken for sequencing was PBMCs or T cells enriched from blood (not recorded which). Written as DNA, the CDR3 is TGTGCCAGCTCGCCCTTTCGGGGGTATGAAAGCAATCAGCCCCAGCATTTT. It encodes CASSPFRGYESNQPQHF.